This TCR beta chain was identified during a study of molecular identifiers for immune sequencing clone quantification. Looking at the study overall: Across replicate runs, RNA obtained from 20,000 or 100,000 naive CD8 cells was divided into five, with four undergoing sequencing. Whole-study findings and limits: Jurkat TCR RNA that was spiked in from one cell was reportedly detectable among roughly 1 million naive cells. The study found clones above 20 RNA copies held over 97% of effector molecules and under 1% in naive cells.

Germline V gives CDR1 LNHDA, CDR2 SQIVND (reference sequence). Deletions cut 3 bases from V and 0 bases from J, with 18 bases between. The CDR3 spans 17 residues. Naive CD8 T cells were sorted as CD8+CD4-CCR7+CD45RA+. As to this clonotype: The antigen is not known.

TCRdb re-analysed the PCR reads in MiXCR, keeping a single row per CDR3 protein. The data hold about 510,000 distinct CDR3 sequences, with about a fifth observed a single time. Sequencing was carried out using naive CD8+ T cells from blood, with Jurkat cell RNA spiked in. This sample's subset: FACS-sorted CD8+CD4-CCR7+CD45RA+ naive T cells. This TCR derives from a human donor in good health. Some libraries in this study had Jurkat cell RNA spiked in. This rearrangement joins TRBV19 to TRBJ2-7, with D perhaps TRBD1 or TRBD2 (6 bases each). The CDR3 is CASSITDGGPSSYEQYF. The CDR3 nucleotides are TGTGCCAGTAGTATCACCGACGGGGGCCCCAGCTCCTACGAGCAGTACTTC.